This T cell receptor beta chain was identified during a study of T cells after posttransplantation cyclophosphamide. The method was immunoSEQ multiplex PCR; TCRdb's version includes in-frame clones alone and lacks a portion of them. Among 21,000 or so clones listed, around 98% were seen once. Germline V gene lookup returns CDR1 SGHRS and CDR2 YFSETQ. V lost 5 bases to trimming and J lost 5 bases; unmatched junction nucleotides: 14. This CDR3 spans 18 amino acids. On the day of bone marrow donation, the related graft donor provided peripheral blood. Regarding the study as a whole: Donor CD8+ memory clones often dominated recipient blood repertoires at later times. Recipient CMV seropositivity and CMV reactivation strongly tracked TRB clonality.

Comments on this clone: Its antigen is as yet unknown.

V usage is TRBV5-1 and J usage is TRBJ2-1, with 12 bases identical to TRBD2. The sequence derives from a middle-aged man in good health, CMV-negative, and a related stem cell transplant donor. Sample: naive CD8+ T cells sorted from PBMCs. CDR3 in DNA: TGCGCCAGCAGTGCTAGCGGGAGGGCCGGACGTATCCACAATGAGCAGTTCTTC. It yields the protein CASSASGRAGRIHNEQFF.